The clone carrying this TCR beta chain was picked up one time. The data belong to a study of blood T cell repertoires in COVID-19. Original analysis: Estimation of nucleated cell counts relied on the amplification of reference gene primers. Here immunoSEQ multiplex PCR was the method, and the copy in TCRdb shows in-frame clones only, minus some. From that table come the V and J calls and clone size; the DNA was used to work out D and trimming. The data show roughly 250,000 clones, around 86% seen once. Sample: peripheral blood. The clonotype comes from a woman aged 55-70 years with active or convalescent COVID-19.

Here the CDR3 reads CASSYTGTSGFPQYF. The DNA of the CDR3 is TGTGCCAGCAGTTATACTGGGACTAGCGGTTTCCCGCAGTATTTT. The chain couples TRBV6-2 or TRBV6-3 to TRBJ2-3; TRBD2 agrees at 11 bases. This CDR3 comprises 15 residues. Germline V lookup: CDR1 MNHEY, CDR2 SVGEGT. V was pared by 3 bases and J by 10 bases, with 9 bases of the junction left unmatched.